What follows is one T cell receptor beta chain and its context. Its antigen is as yet unknown. Unique molecular identifiers tagged the TCR beta cDNA libraries. TCRdb independently ran MiXCR on the PCR reads; one entry per CDR3 protein. This table has 350,000 to 500,000 distinct CDR3 sequences, over 30% appearing once. The sample originates from a study of post-analysis software for immune sequencing data. Study-wide results and caveats: When patients were compared with controls, a handful of TRBV segments were more frequent, TRBV5-6, TRBV5-1 and TRBV20-1 among them. The study found significantly lower normalized Chao1 diversity in multiple sclerosis patients than in controls.

Trimming left V 4 bases short and J 2 bases short, with 16 bases between. Looked up from germline, CDR1 is SGHRS and CDR2 is YFSETQ. The CDR3 spans 15 residues. The chain employs TRBV5-1 and TRBJ2-7; D gene uncertain. The TCR comes from a girl aged 2-10 years with multiple sclerosis. The source material was blood. In DNA form, the CDR3 reads TGCGCCAGCAGCCGAACCGGGCCCCTCCCCTACGAGCAGTACTTC. Its translation: CASSRTGPLPYEQYF.